Shown below are 21 T cell receptor beta chains from a single sample sequenced in a study of blood T cell repertoires in COVID-19. Sequencing used immunoSEQ multiplex PCR; TCRdb keeps in-frame clones, though not all of them. The sample consists of hundreds of thousands of clones, 88% of them appearing once. Source material: peripheral blood. All receptors derive from a woman under 40 with COVID-19, enrolled during active disease.

The CDR3: CASKEGGWSSYEQYF. The CDR3 DNA reads as TGTGCCAGCAAAGAGGGTGGATGGAGCTCCTACGAGCAGTACTTC. J is TRBJ2-7 and V is TRBV6-5; tentatively, D is TRBD2 (5 bases). V was shortened by 7 bases and J by 0 bases, with 16 bases between the two germline ends. Germline V gene data show CDR1 as MNHEY and CDR2 as SVGAGI. The length of the CDR3 is 15 residues.

The chain links TRBV19 to TRBJ1-5; 7 bases agree with TRBD1. The ends lost 6 bases at V and 3 bases at J; junction bases unmatched: 8. The germline CDR1 and CDR2 sequences are LNHDA and SQIVND (reference sequence). The CDR3 sequence is 15 residues long. CDR3 region: CASRPRQGNNQPQHF. CDR3 DNA sequence: TGTGCCAGTAGGCCTCGACAGGGTAACAATCAGCCCCAGCATTTT.

The gene calls are TRBV15 and TRBJ2-7, with D tentatively TRBD2 (5 bases). V lost 4 bases to trimming and J lost 2 bases, with 9 bases between them. The CDR3 loop spans 13 amino acids. CDR1 and CDR2 (germline): LNHNV, YYDKDF (reference sequence). For the CDR3, the DNA is TGTGCCACCAGCAAGGACTTTACCTACGAGCAGTACTTC. As protein: CATSKDFTYEQYF.

This clone was seen only a few times. The CDR3 region is CASSLGQGDYEQYF. The CDR3 nucleotides read TGTGCCAGCAGCTTGGGCCAGGGGGACTACGAGCAGTACTTC. This rearrangement joins TRBV7-9 to TRBJ2-7; 7 bases are a match to TRBD1. With 3 bases clipped from V and 3 bases from J, the junction kept 5 bases outside the gene matches. The V gene's germline CDR1 is SEHNR and CDR2 FQNEAQ (reference sequence). CDR3 length: 14 residues.

The chain carries TRBV27 and TRBJ1-2; D is possibly TRBD1 (6 bases). Germline CDR1 and CDR2: MNHEY and SMNVEV (reference sequence). There are 13 residues in the CDR3. V lost 2 bases to trimming and J lost 4 bases, with 8 bases between them. CDR3 amino acids: CASSLKGGYGYTF. The CDR3 coding sequence is TGTGCCAGCAGTTTAAAAGGGGGCTATGGCTACACCTTC.

This clone was recorded only once. J is TRBJ2-7 and V is TRBV11-2; D is possibly TRBD2 (5 bases). This CDR3 has 15 amino acids. Trimming shortened V by 6 bases and J by 3 bases, and 18 bases separated the two germline ends. CDR1 and CDR2 from the germline V gene are SGHAT and FQNNGV. Here the CDR3 DNA reads TGTGCCAGCAGTTATGCACTAGACTGGGACTACGAGCAGTACTTC. This gives the protein CASSYALDWDYEQYF.

The V gene is TRBV28, the J gene TRBJ2-2, with a possible D match to TRBD2 (6 bases). The germline V gene encodes CDR1 MDHEN and CDR2 SYDVKM. The CDR3 runs 13 residues. V shed 10 bases and J shed 2 bases, with 11 bases lying between them. The DNA of the CDR3 is TGTGCCATTGCGGGACGTAACACCGGGGAGCTGTTTTTT. This encodes CAIAGRNTGELFF.

The chain recombines TRBV9 with TRBJ2-3, with 11 bases identical to TRBD2. Germline trimming cut 6 bases from V and 2 bases from J; bases unmatched to any gene: 8. Germline CDR1 SGDLS, CDR2 YYNGEE. The CDR3 covers 16 residues. DNA for the CDR3: TGTGCCAGCAAGACGGGACTAGCGGAACCCACAGATACGCAGTATTTT. Protein product: CASKTGLAEPTDTQYF.

This clone was detected a few times. The gene calls are TRBV28 and TRBJ1-2; perhaps TRBD1 as D (5 bases). V was shortened by 2 bases and J by 4 bases, with 8 bases between the two germline ends. Germline CDR1 reads MDHEN; CDR2 reads SYDVKM. The CDR3 is made up of 13 amino acids. The CDR3 nucleotides are TGTGCCAGCAGTTTAGACAGAGTCTATGGCTACACCTTC. It translates to CASSLDRVYGYTF.

The chain links TRBV5-1 to TRBJ1-1, with 7 bases lining up with TRBD1. Looked up from germline, CDR1 is SGHRS and CDR2 is YFSETQ. J was trimmed by 5 bases and V by 7 bases; bases with no gene match: 11. CDR3 length equals 14 residues. This chain's CDR3 is CASGWTGGGTEAFF. The CDR3 DNA reads TGCGCCAGCGGTTGGACAGGAGGGGGTACTGAAGCTTTCTTT. The full variable domain, with the rest looked up from reference TRBV5-1 and TRBJ1-1, is KAGVTQTPRYLIKTRGQQVTLSCSPISGHRSVSWYQQTPGQGLQFLFEYFSETQRNKGNFPGRFSGRQFSNSRSEMNVSTLELGDSALYLCASGWTGGGTEAFFGQGTRLTVV.

This clone has only one observation. V is TRBV11-2 and J is TRBJ2-7; TRBD2 matches 12 bases. CDR3 length: 15 residues. Germline V CDR1 and CDR2: SGHAT, FQNNGV. V lost 5 bases and J lost 6; bases outside the gene matches: 8. CDR3: CASSPNPGLAGEQYF. Written as DNA, the CDR3 is TGTGCCAGCAGCCCAAATCCGGGACTAGCGGGCGAGCAGTACTTC.

This sequence joins TRBV19 and TRBJ1-5; TRBD1 agrees at 9 bases. The length of the CDR3 is 15 residues. The ends lost 4 bases at V and 4 bases at J; junction bases unmatched: 5. Germline loops: CDR1 LNHDA, CDR2 SQIVND (reference sequence). The CDR3 DNA is TGTGCCAGTAGTACCGGGACAGGGAGAAATCAGCCCCAGCATTTT. It encodes CASSTGTGRNQPQHF. Supplemented by reference TRBV19 and TRBJ1-5, the full variable domain reads DGGITQSPKYLFRKEGQNVTLSCEQNLNHDAMYWYRQDPGQGLRLIYYSQIVNDFQKGDIAEGYSVSREKKESFPLTVTSAQKNPTAFYLCASSTGTGRNQPQHFGDGTRLSIL.

This chain joins TRBV30 and TRBJ2-7, with D possibly TRBD2 on 5 matching bases. This CDR3 region has 14 residues. The germline CDR1 and CDR2 sequences are GTSNPN and SVGIG (reference sequence). Trimming stripped 4 bases from V and 1 base from J, with 14 bases between. CDR3 DNA: TGTGCCTGGACCAGGCAGCGGTATTCCTACGAGCAGTACTTC. Translation gives CAWTRQRYSYEQYF. The full variable domain, rest sourced from reference TRBV30 and TRBJ2-7, is SQTIHQWPATLVQPVGSPLSLECTVEGTSNPNLYWYRQAAGRGLQLLFYSVGIGQISSEVPQNLSASRPQDRQFILSSKKLLLSDSGFYLCAWTRQRYSYEQYFGPGTRLTVT.

This clone was detected only once. This chain connects TRBV7-9 to TRBJ2-3; 9 positions agree with TRBD2. There are 15 residues in the CDR3. The J segment lost 4 bases and the V segment lost 5 bases, leaving 7 bases of the junction unmatched. Per germline, CDR1 SEHNR and CDR2 FQNEAQ (reference sequence). CDR3: CASSRSSGRSDTQYF. As DNA, the CDR3 is TGTGCCAGCAGCCGAAGTAGCGGGAGATCAGATACGCAGTATTTT.

The V and J genes are TRBV28 and TRBJ2-1; the D is unclear. Germline V gene sequence: CDR1 MDHEN, CDR2 SYDVKM. The germline V and J ends were trimmed by 4 bases and 9 bases, with 10 bases remaining between them. The CDR3 loop spans 12 amino acids. The CDR3 DNA sequence: TGTGCCAGCAGTTCCACTCTAGTTGAGCAGTTCTTC. Residues: CASSSTLVEQFF. Complete variable domain (other parts from reference TRBV28 and TRBJ2-1): DVKVTQSSRYLVKRTGEKVFLECVQDMDHENMFWYRQDPGLGLRLIYFSYDVKMKEKGDIPEGYSVSREKKERFSLILESASTNQTSMYLCASSSTLVEQFFGPGTRLTVL.

This chain links TRBV12-5 with TRBJ1-1; TRBD1 is a possible D gene (6 bases). The V end lost 1 base, the J end lost 11 bases, and 14 bases lay between the germline ends. The V gene's germline CDR1 is LGHNT and CDR2 FRNRAP. The CDR3 runs 13 residues. CDR3 DNA sequence: TGTGCTAGTGGTTTGGAACAGGGAACTAGGGCTTTCTTT. Its protein is CASGLEQGTRAFF.

The chain couples TRBV6-5 to TRBJ1-5; possible D gene TRBD1, 5 bases. Germline V gene lookup returns CDR1 MNHEY and CDR2 SVGAGI. V was cut by 6 bases and J by 5 bases, with 14 bases left in between. CDR3 length: 14 amino acids. The CDR3 here is CASSWTPDHQPQHF. The CDR3 nucleotides are TGTGCCAGCAGCTGGACACCCGATCATCAGCCCCAGCATTTT.

The chain links TRBV23-1 to TRBJ1-6; a weak D match, TRBD1 (6 bases). TRBV23-1 belongs to the ORF category, with a function that is uncertain. Trimming pared 3 bases from V and 7 bases from J, leaving 13 bases between. The CDR3 consists of 15 residues. The CDR3 DNA reads TGCGCCAGCAGTCAGCCAGGGGACGACAATTCACCCCTCCACTTT. Amino acid sequence: CASSQPGDDNSPLHF.

The chain has TRBV21-1 and TRBJ1-6; no check of the table's D call, TRBD1, against the DNA was made. TRBV21-1 is tagged as a pseudogene. The CDR3 is 17 amino acids. The CDR3 spells CASSALSRDTDHSPLHF. The CDR3 nucleotides read TGTGCCAGCAGCGCCCTAAGCCGGGACACGGACCATTCACCCCTCCACTTT.

Concerning this clone: Sequence at one end of the junction differs from germline and may be a read error. The chain links TRBV28 to TRBJ2-7; 7 bases match TRBD1. The CDR3 runs 14 residues. The germline gives CDR1 MDHEN, CDR2 SYDVKM. The CDR3 coding sequence is TGTGCCAGCTGCCCGGGACAGAGATATTACGGGCAGTACTTC. Translation: CASCPGQRYYGQYF.

Of note for this clone: The same CDR3 can be traced to other DNA sequences in this sample. The chain carries TRBV6-2 or TRBV6-3 and TRBJ2-7; D is unclear. The CDR3 runs to 13 residues. CDR1 is MNHEY, CDR2 SVGEGT, per germline. The V and J ends lost 0 bases and 6 bases respectively, with 9 bases between them. The CDR3 coding sequence is TGTGCCAGCAGTTACTCGTTGAGATTCGAGCAGTACTTC. It is translated as CASSYSLRFEQYF.